These 28 T cell receptor beta chains were all obtained from the same sample, sequenced in a study of blood T cell repertoires in COVID-19. Data came from immunoSEQ multiplex PCR; TCRdb stores just in-frame clones and leaves some out. The repertoire holds under 250,000 clones, 83% seen once, with more than 5.5% in the top ten. Specimen: peripheral blood. Source of these receptors: a human donor in a cohort sampled during active COVID-19.

The chain is built from TRBV6-6 and TRBJ1-4, with 7 bases lining up with TRBD1. Per the germline V gene, CDR1 is MNHNY and CDR2 is SVGAGI (reference sequence). Trimming at V came to 6 bases and at J to 8 bases, leaving 9 bases not matched to a gene. The CDR3 length is 14 residues. CDR3 coding DNA: TGTGCCAGCAGCTCGCAGGGGGGAAGGGAAAAACTGTTTTTT. This sequence encodes CASSSQGGREKLFF.

The chain links TRBV19 to TRBJ1-5; TRBD1 matches 7 bases. CDR3 size: 17 residues. Trimming removed 3 bases from V and 2 bases from J; junction bases left unmatched: 10. Germline-derived CDR1 and CDR2 are LNHDA and SQIVND (reference sequence). CDR3 nucleotides: TGTGCCAGTAGTATGACGTCCGGGACAGATGGCAATCAGCCCCAGCATTTT. It specifies CASSMTSGTDGNQPQHF. Supplemented by reference TRBV19 and TRBJ1-5, the full variable domain reads DGGITQSPKYLFRKEGQNVTLSCEQNLNHDAMYWYRQDPGQGLRLIYYSQIVNDFQKGDIAEGYSVSREKKESFPLTVTSAQKNPTAFYLCASSMTSGTDGNQPQHFGDGTRLSIL.

This clone was counted once. The chain joins TRBV24-1 to TRBJ1-6; D possibly corresponds to TRBD1 (5 bases). The CDR3 extends over 17 amino acids. Germline-derived CDR1 and CDR2 are KGHDR and SFDVKD. V was cut by 6 bases and J by 0 bases, with 14 bases left in between. This CDR3 reads CATSWLRVCSYNSPLHF. CDR3 DNA: TGTGCCACCAGTTGGCTCAGGGTTTGCTCCTATAATTCACCCCTCCACTTT.

The chain uses TRBV12-5 and TRBJ2-3, with a tentative D call TRBD2 (6 bases). Germline CDR1 and CDR2: LGHNT and FRNRAP. V was trimmed by 6 bases and J by 4 bases, leaving 17 bases between them. The CDR3 is 15 residues long. CDR3 residues: CASGPGTPRADTQYF. DNA of the CDR3: TGTGCTAGTGGACCCGGGACTCCCCGCGCAGATACGCAGTATTTT.

The V call is TRBV5-4, the J call TRBJ2-3, with D maybe TRBD1 (5 bases). Germline V CDR1 and CDR2: SGHNT, YYREEE (reference sequence). The V end lost 0 bases, the J end lost 2 bases, and 10 bases lay between the germline ends. This CDR3 has 15 residues. Here the CDR3 DNA reads TGTGCCAGCAGCTTGGACAGGCCCCCCACAGATACGCAGTATTTT. As protein: CASSLDRPPTDTQYF. The full variable domain, in which reference TRBV5-4 and TRBJ2-3 provide the parts outside the CDR3, is ETGVTQSPTHLIKTRGQQVTLRCSSQSGHNTVSWYQQALGQGPQFIFQYYREEENGRGNFPPRFSGLQFPNYSSELNVNALELDDSALYLCASSLDRPPTDTQYFGPGTRLTVL.

The CDR3 DNA is TGTGCCAGCAGTTACCTCGGAGGGACCCAGTACTTC. This gives the protein CASSYLGGTQYF. This sequence joins TRBV6-2 or TRBV6-3 and TRBJ2-5, with D perhaps matching TRBD2 (5 bases). The CDR3 sequence is 12 residues long. V lost 2 bases, J lost 7 bases, and 8 bases lay in between. Germline CDR1 and CDR2: MNHEY and SVGEGT.

The J gene is TRBJ2-5, the V gene TRBV4-1; the D is unclear. The V end was cut by 0 bases, the J end by 4 bases, with 6 bases between. Germline V gene sequence: CDR1 MGHRA, CDR2 YSYEKL. The CDR3 runs to 13 residues. The CDR3, as DNA: TGCGCCAGCAGCCAAGAGCTGCGAGAGACCCAGTACTTC. It yields the protein CASSQELRETQYF.

The chain links TRBV5-6 to TRBJ1-1; D not certain. The germline V and J ends were trimmed by 2 bases and 4 bases, with 12 bases remaining between them. The CDR3 has 14 residues. Per germline, CDR1 SGHDT and CDR2 YYEEEE. The CDR3 reads CASSFVGRPTEAFF. The CDR3 bases are TGTGCCAGCAGCTTTGTCGGGAGGCCCACTGAAGCTTTCTTT.

The V and J genes are TRBV12-3 or TRBV12-4 and TRBJ1-1; D may be TRBD1 (6 bases). The CDR3 is 11 residues long. Trimming left V 6 bases short and J 11 bases short, with 13 bases between. The chain's CDR3 is CASSLRGAAFF. DNA of the CDR3: TGTGCCAGCAGCCTGCGGGGGGCGGCTTTCTTT.

The chain uses TRBV23-1 and TRBJ1-4; D gene ambiguous. TRBV23-1 carries the ORF label, with uncertain function. This CDR3 has 14 amino acids. Trimming left V 4 bases short and J 8 bases short, with 14 bases between. This CDR3 is CASSPMGVREKLFF. The CDR3 coding sequence is TGCGCCAGCAGTCCCATGGGAGTCAGGGAAAAACTGTTTTTT.

This chain connects TRBV7-3 to TRBJ2-6, with a tentative D call TRBD1 (5 bases). Per germline, CDR1 SGHTA and CDR2 FQGTGA. V was clipped by 1 base and J by 2 bases, with 21 bases between them. The CDR3 runs 20 residues. The CDR3 nucleotides are TGTGCCAGCAGCTTAAAAGAGAGTCGACGGAACAGGCCTGGGGCCAACGTCCTGACTTTC. It is translated as CASSLKESRRNRPGANVLTF.

This chain connects TRBV6-5 to TRBJ1-1; no reliable D call. Trimming took off 0 bases at V and 7 bases at J, with 9 bases between the two ends. The CDR3 contains 13 residues. Germline loops: CDR1 MNHEY, CDR2 SVGAGI. The CDR3 is CASSYSRAGEAFF. CDR3 nucleotide sequence: TGTGCCAGCAGTTACTCGAGGGCGGGTGAAGCTTTCTTT.

The chain recombines TRBV6-5 with TRBJ2-3; a possible D gene is TRBD2 (5 bases). Germline CDR1 MNHEY, CDR2 SVGAGI. V was clipped by 1 base and J by 1 base, with 6 bases between them. The CDR3 runs to 14 residues. The CDR3 DNA reads TGTGCCAGCAGTTACTTCGGGGGCACAGATACGCAGTATTTT. This codes for CASSYFGGTDTQYF.

V gene TRBV24-1 combines with J gene TRBJ2-1; TRBD2 matches 9 bases. CDR1 and CDR2 (germline): KGHDR, SFDVKD. Trimming removed 5 bases from V and 8 bases from J; junction bases left unmatched: 9. The CDR3 is made up of 15 amino acids. CDR3 coding DNA: TGTGCCACCAGTGCCCGGCTAGCGGGATATGATGAGCAGTTCTTC. Translated, it gives CATSARLAGYDEQFF.

The chain employs TRBV5-4 and TRBJ1-1; a weak D match, TRBD1 (6 bases). The V and J ends lost 0 bases and 1 base respectively, with 13 bases between them. CDR3 length: 16 residues. The germline V gene encodes CDR1 SGHNT and CDR2 YYREEE (reference sequence). In DNA, the CDR3 is TGTGCCAGCAGCTTGGATGAACAGGGATCGAACACTGAAGCTTTCTTT. Translation gives CASSLDEQGSNTEAFF.

This clone was seen only once. The chain combines TRBV10-2 with TRBJ1-6, with 7 bases lining up with TRBD1. The germline gives CDR1 WSHSY, CDR2 SAAADI. The CDR3 sequence is 16 residues long. With V trimmed by 4 bases and J by 0 bases, 3 bases remained unmatched. The CDR3 bases are TGCGCCAGCAGTGTTGACAGGGACTCCTATAATTCACCCCTCCACTTT. Residues: CASSVDRDSYNSPLHF.

V gene TRBV19 combines with J gene TRBJ1-1; D is unresolved. CDR1 and CDR2 from the germline V gene are LNHDA and SQIVND (reference sequence). This CDR3 is 14 amino acids long. Trimming pared 3 bases from V and 3 bases from J, leaving 11 bases between. The CDR3, as DNA: TGTGCCAGTAGTATTGGTCGGTTTGACACTGAAGCTTTCTTT. Protein product: CASSIGRFDTEAFF.

This sequence joins TRBV27 and TRBJ1-1; no clear D gene. V shed 8 bases and J shed 0 bases, with 10 bases lying between them. CDR3 size: 13 residues. Germline CDR1 and CDR2: MNHEY and SMNVEV (reference sequence). CDR3 sequence (DNA): TGTGCCAGCGCCTCAAACATGAACACTGAAGCTTTCTTT. Translated, it gives CASASNMNTEAFF.

The chain recombines TRBV3-1 (or the pseudogene TRBV3-2) with TRBJ2-3, with TRBD2 identical over 10 bases. Trimming removed 0 bases from V and 3 bases from J; junction bases left unmatched: 6. This CDR3 region has 17 residues. Germline-derived CDR1 and CDR2 are LGHDT and YNNKEL (reference sequence). The CDR3 nucleotides read TGTGCCAGCAGCCAAGACTCTAGCGGGGGAGTGACAGATACGCAGTATTTT. It is translated as CASSQDSSGGVTDTQYF.

The chain couples TRBV14 to TRBJ2-3; maybe TRBD2 (5 bases). Germline V CDR1 and CDR2: SGHDN, FVKESK. This CDR3 contains 13 residues. V was shortened by 5 bases and J by 11 bases, with 17 bases between the two germline ends. The CDR3 DNA reads as TGTGCCAGCAGCGCCCAGGACTGGGTTCGGCAGTATTTT. Protein sequence: CASSAQDWVRQYF.

The DNA of the CDR3 is TGTGCCAGCAGCTTGGTCCAGGACAGCATCTCCTACAATGAGCAGTTCTTC. Protein sequence: CASSLVQDSISYNEQFF. This chain links TRBV5-6 with TRBJ2-1, with D possibly TRBD1 on 6 matching bases. From germline, CDR1 is SGHDT and CDR2 YYEEEE. The V end was cut by 0 bases, the J end by 0 bases, with 13 bases between. The CDR3 runs to 17 residues.

The V gene is TRBV7-3, the J gene TRBJ1-1, with TRBD1 matching over 8 bases. Losses at the gene ends were 5 bases for V and 11 bases for J; bases not matched to a gene: 10. The CDR3 loop spans 13 amino acids. CDR1 is SGHTA, CDR2 FQGTGA, per germline. Here the CDR3 reads CASSQDGQGTAFF. For the CDR3, the DNA is TGTGCCAGCAGCCAGGATGGACAGGGTACTGCTTTCTTT.

This clone was picked up one time. The chain links TRBV19 to TRBJ2-3, with D unclear. CDR1 and CDR2 from the germline V gene are LNHDA and SQIVND (reference sequence). V gave up 2 bases and J gave up 0 bases, with 9 bases separating them. The CDR3 covers 15 residues. The CDR3 DNA reads TGTGCCAGTAGTATACGCGCGGATAGCACAGATACGCAGTATTTT. It yields the protein CASSIRADSTDTQYF.

The chain couples TRBV28 to TRBJ2-7, with 7 bases lining up with TRBD2. Germline lookup yields CDR1 MDHEN and CDR2 SYDVKM. V lost 7 bases and J lost 0; bases outside the gene matches: 3. The CDR3 sequence is 13 residues long. CDR3 sequence reads: CASTGGSSYEQYF. CDR3 coding DNA: TGTGCCAGCACCGGCGGGAGCTCCTACGAGCAGTACTTC.

This clone turned up a few times. The chain carries TRBV6-4 and TRBJ1-1; D is uncertain. Germline V gene data show CDR1 as MRHNA and CDR2 as SNTAGT. The CDR3 runs to 14 residues. V lost 7 bases to trimming and J lost 6 bases, with 18 bases between them. The CDR3 DNA reads TGTGCCAGCACCTCCACCGCAGGTTTGGCTGAAGCTTTCTTT. Encoded protein: CASTSTAGLAEAFF.

This clone is a singleton in its sample. The V gene is TRBV3-1 (or the pseudogene TRBV3-2), the J gene TRBJ1-2; 8 bases align to TRBD1. Germline values: CDR1 LGHDT, CDR2 YNNKEL (reference sequence). The V segment lost 4 bases and the J segment 4 bases; nucleotides outside the gene matches: 11. This CDR3 is built from 16 residues. The CDR3 region is CASSPDRGYSSYGYTF. CDR3 nucleotides: TGTGCCAGCAGCCCCGACAGGGGATATAGCAGCTATGGCTACACCTTC.

The rearrangement uses TRBV11-2 and TRBJ1-6; tentative D call: TRBD1 (5 bases). CDR1 and CDR2 (germline): SGHAT, FQNNGV. V was trimmed by 1 base and J by 0 bases, leaving 13 bases between them. The CDR3 runs to 18 residues. CDR3 region: CASSLAFRQSSYNSPLHF. The CDR3 DNA is TGTGCCAGCAGCTTAGCATTTCGACAGAGCTCCTATAATTCACCCCTCCACTTT.

The rearrangement joins TRBV18 to TRBJ1-1; D possibly corresponds to TRBD1 (6 bases). Germline-derived CDR1 and CDR2 are KGHSH and LQKENI. The CDR3 is 12 residues long. Between the trimmed V and J ends, which lost 5 bases and 6 bases, there was a span of 10 bases. Here the CDR3 reads CASSTGHPEAFF. As DNA, the CDR3 is TGTGCCAGCTCAACAGGGCACCCTGAAGCTTTCTTT.